This T cell receptor beta chain came from a study of T cell changes during pregnancy in multiple sclerosis. The protocol was immunoSEQ multiplex PCR, while the TCRdb copy is restricted to in-frame clones and leaves out a portion. Of 100,000 or so clones in the sample, 75% to 95% were seen once. The length of the CDR3 is 15 residues. The V and J ends lost 3 bases and 4 bases, in that order; junction bases with no gene match: 6. The V gene's germline CDR1 is ENHRY and CDR2 SYGVKD. This clone was seen more than once but under ten times. The sequences come from peripheral blood, collected in the second trimester of pregnancy. This chain links TRBV10-3 with TRBJ1-5; 7 bases align to TRBD1. This sequence originates from a female donor with multiple sclerosis, enrolled in a pregnancy study. The CDR3 here is CAISDGTVLNQPQHF. The CDR3 DNA sequence: TGTGCCATCAGTGACGGGACAGTCCTTAATCAGCCCCAGCATTTT.